Shown below are 3 T cell receptor beta chains from a single sample sequenced in a study of cytomegalovirus exposure and HLA in healthy donors. PCR used 60 Vbeta primers and 13 Jbeta primers. The assay was immunoSEQ multiplex PCR, and TCRdb's table has in-frame clones only and misses some. The data contain roughly 150,000 clones, over 65% of them seen just once; the ten biggest clones take up around 13%. Source material: PBMCs. The source of these receptors is a man in his forties in good health and CMV-seropositive.

This chain joins TRBV14 and TRBJ1-1, with D maybe TRBD1 (5 bases). CDR3 length: 15 amino acids. Trimming removed 4 bases from V and 7 bases from J, with 19 bases in between. Germline CDR1 is SGHDN and CDR2 is FVKESK. CDR3 sequence reads: CASSLLRGMGVEAFF. The CDR3 DNA is TGTGCCAGCAGCCTGCTGCGCGGGATGGGGGTTGAAGCTTTCTTT.

This clone was seen only once. The chain links TRBV5-6 to TRBJ2-5, with a possible D match to TRBD2 (5 bases). The V end lost 4 bases, the J end lost 7 bases, and 14 bases lay between the germline ends. The CDR3 runs to 13 residues. CDR1 SGHDT and CDR2 YYEEEE come from the germline V gene. As DNA, the CDR3 is TGTGCCAGCAGCCCCCCCGCGGGTGCGACCCAGTACTTC. It encodes CASSPPAGATQYF.

This chain connects TRBV5-1 to TRBJ2-5, with D perhaps TRBD2 (6 bases). V was cut by 5 bases and J by 4 bases, with 12 bases left in between. Per the germline V gene, CDR1 is SGHRS and CDR2 is YFSETQ. The CDR3 extends over 13 amino acids. The CDR3 reads CASRPGVGETQYF. The DNA of the CDR3 is TGCGCCAGCAGACCGGGAGTAGGAGAGACCCAGTACTTC.